The 27 T cell receptor beta chains given below trace back to one sample, sequenced in a study of CXCR3-negative and CXCR3-positive naive CD8 T cells. General study results and limits: TRB CDR3 hydrophobicity was greater in CXCR3-positive naive cells than in CXCR3-negative naive cells.

All TRB cDNA libraries came from 5' RACE performed with UMI labels. From its re-call of the 5' RACE reads, TCRdb lists each CDR3 protein once, without DNA. The sample data list 80,000 to 100,000 distinct CDR3 sequences. Antigens of these TCRs are unknown. Sequencing was carried out using naive CXCR3+ CD8+ T cells from blood. The subset here: CD45RO-CCR7+CD27+CD95- naive CD8+ T cells expressing CXCR3 (TNR3+). The receptor set was obtained from a human donor in good health. Some clones in this sample may be carry-over from other donors' samples.

The gene calls are TRBV6-4 and TRBJ1-4. The germline V gene encodes CDR1 MRHNA and CDR2 SNTAGT. The CDR3 loop spans 13 amino acids. The CDR3 region is CAISVTANEKLFF.

V and J are TRBV14 and TRBJ2-7. Germline assignment: CDR1 SGHDN and CDR2 FVKESK. The CDR3 loop spans 13 amino acids. The CDR3 sequence is CASSPSTLVEQYF.

The CDR3 is CASSQVGQGNEKLFF. The chain is built from TRBV14 and TRBJ1-4; checking the TCRdb D call of TRBD1 is not possible without DNA. This CDR3 is 15 amino acids long. Germline CDR1 SGHDN, CDR2 FVKESK.

This sequence joins TRBV12-3 or TRBV12-4 and TRBJ2-7; the TCRdb call, TRBD1, lacks DNA for checking. This CDR3 comprises 13 residues. CDR3 loop: CASSPGSEYEQYF.

The V and J genes are TRBV19 and TRBJ2-7. CDR3 length equals 15 residues. In germline, CDR1 is LNHDA, CDR2 SQIVND (reference sequence). The CDR3 protein is CASSTTRSGSYEQYF.

V usage is TRBV10-2 and J usage is TRBJ1-4; the D call of TRBD1 rests on TCRdb alone, since no DNA is present to check it. The CDR3 has 15 amino acids. The germline V gene has CDR1 WSHSY and CDR2 SAAADI. The CDR3 reads CASSELTGRGEKLFF.

The rearrangement joins TRBV29-1 to TRBJ1-2. Germline values: CDR1 SQVTM, CDR2 ANQGSEA. The CDR3 spans 11 residues. The CDR3 is CSVDIDYGYTF.

V gene TRBV6-2 or TRBV6-3 combines with J gene TRBJ2-1; TCRdb proposes TRBD2, but this gene call is untestable without DNA. The germline V gene has CDR1 MNHEY and CDR2 SVGEGT. This CDR3 spans 18 amino acids. CDR3 loop: CASSLDPSGGAVPDEQFF.

The rearrangement joins TRBV12-3 or TRBV12-4 to TRBJ2-3; absent DNA, TCRdb's TRBD1 call cannot be checked. This CDR3 is built from 17 residues. The CDR3 loop is CASTPLGGAGATDTQYF.

The V gene is TRBV12-3 or TRBV12-4, the J gene TRBJ2-1; as DNA is missing, the TRBD1 call by TCRdb cannot be tested. The CDR3 is made up of 13 amino acids. The CDR3: CASRPGQYNEQFF.

The chain links TRBV7-2 to TRBJ2-7. The germline CDR1 and CDR2 sequences are SGHTA and FQGNSA. This CDR3 spans 14 amino acids. The CDR3 sequence: CASSLDRDSYEQYF.

The gene calls are TRBV15 and TRBJ2-1; TCRdb designates TRBD1, a call that cannot be tested without DNA. The CDR3 runs to 15 residues. Germline V gives CDR1 LNHNV, CDR2 YYDKDF (reference sequence). The CDR3 here is CATSLTPRGYNEQFF.

The chain recombines TRBV28 with TRBJ2-1; TCRdb's D call, TRBD1, is unchecked because there is no DNA. Germline V gives CDR1 MDHEN, CDR2 SYDVKM. CDR3 length: 16 amino acids. CDR3 region: CASSGGGYSSYNEQFF.

V gene TRBV7-9 combines with J gene TRBJ2-7; TCRdb names TRBD1, which stays unverified in the absence of DNA. CDR1 and CDR2 from the germline V gene are SEHNR and FQNEAQ (reference sequence). There are 14 residues in the CDR3. This chain's CDR3 is CASSGTGASYEQYF.

This rearrangement joins TRBV5-8 to TRBJ2-1; the TRBD1 assignment by TCRdb is unverifiable without DNA. Germline CDR1 and CDR2: SGHTS and YDEGEE. This CDR3 region has 14 residues. The CDR3 reads CASSPGPSEDEQFF.

The CDR3 here is CSVESVAADEQFF. V gene TRBV29-1 combines with J gene TRBJ2-1. The CDR3 is 13 residues long. The germline gives CDR1 SQVTM, CDR2 ANQGSEA.

This chain uses TRBV28 with TRBJ2-1. The CDR3 has 15 amino acids. Germline values: CDR1 MDHEN, CDR2 SYDVKM. This chain's CDR3 is CASSLGDGHFNEQFF.

This rearrangement joins TRBV29-1 to TRBJ2-2. The germline CDR1 and CDR2 sequences are SQVTM and ANQGSEA. This CDR3 spans 11 amino acids. The CDR3 sequence: CSVDFVGELFF.

The J gene is TRBJ2-5, the V gene TRBV6-5; as DNA is missing, the TRBD1 call by TCRdb cannot be tested. The CDR3 spans 20 residues. Germline CDR1 and CDR2: MNHEY and SVGAGI. This chain's CDR3 is CASSWTYAARDTLLPETQYF.

The rearrangement uses TRBV7-2 and TRBJ2-7; TCRdb calls TRBD1, which cannot be checked without DNA. The CDR3 covers 14 residues. CDR1 and CDR2 (germline): SGHTA, FQGNSA. CDR3 residues: CASSLGGQAYEQYF.

This chain connects TRBV4-3 to TRBJ1-2; the D call from TCRdb, TRBD1, cannot be confirmed without DNA. The CDR3 is made up of 16 amino acids. Germline V gene lookup returns CDR1 LGHNA and CDR2 YSLEER. The CDR3 protein is CASSQDRTSVSYGYTF.

The rearrangement links TRBV4-3 to TRBJ2-5; checking the TCRdb D call of TRBD2 is not possible without DNA. The germline gives CDR1 LGHNA, CDR2 YSLEER. There are 18 residues in the CDR3. CDR3 sequence reads: CASSQEGLAGGGQETQYF.

J is TRBJ2-5 and V is TRBV7-8; there is no DNA to check the TCRdb D call of TRBD1. CDR1 SGHVS and CDR2 FQNEAQ come from the germline V gene. This CDR3 contains 17 residues. This chain's CDR3 is CASSFYITDNPQETQYF.

This chain links TRBV4-1 with TRBJ1-6; TCRdb returns TRBD1, unconfirmable since there is no DNA. This CDR3 is built from 14 residues. Germline CDR1 and CDR2: MGHRA and YSYEKL. CDR3 loop: CASSPHTGDSPLHF.

The V and J genes are TRBV7-2 and TRBJ2-7; TCRdb proposes TRBD2, but this gene call is untestable without DNA. This CDR3 is 15 amino acids long. CDR1 is SGHTA, CDR2 FQGNSA, per germline. The CDR3 here is CASRLTGTSLLGQYF.

This chain connects TRBV5-5 to TRBJ2-5; TCRdb designates TRBD2, a call that cannot be tested without DNA. Germline V gene sequence: CDR1 SGHKS, CDR2 YYEKEE (reference sequence). This CDR3 has 15 residues. CDR3 loop: CASSPWGGGVETQYF. The variable domain in full, completed from reference TRBV5-5 and TRBJ2-5, reads DAGVTQSPTHLIKTRGQQVTLRCSPISGHKSVSWYQQVLGQGPQFIFQYYEKEERGRGNFPDRFSARQFPNYSSELNVNALLLGDSALYLCASSPWGGGVETQYFGPGTRLLVL.

The chain carries TRBV2 and TRBJ1-3; TCRdb designates TRBD1, a call that cannot be tested without DNA. From germline, CDR1 is SNHLY and CDR2 FYNNEI. The CDR3 contains 16 residues. CDR3 sequence reads: CASNRGRTSSGNTIYF.